This passage covers 19 T cell receptor beta chains from one sample sequenced in a study of blood T cell repertoires in COVID-19. Profiled with immunoSEQ multiplex PCR; TCRdb holds only in-frame clones, not every one. The sample comprises 250,000 to 300,000 clones, 80% to 90% of which are singletons, and over 3.5% rests with the top ten. What was sequenced was peripheral blood. The source of these receptors is a woman aged 35 to 49 with acute or convalescent COVID-19.

The chain uses TRBV5-6 and TRBJ2-7; tentatively, D is TRBD1 (6 bases). The CDR3 totals 13 residues. Trimming removed 4 bases from V and 6 bases from J, with 14 bases in between. Per the germline V gene, CDR1 is SGHDT and CDR2 is YYEEEE. The DNA of the CDR3 is TGTGCCAGCAGCGTGACAGGTATGGTCGAGCAGTACGTC. It is translated as CASSVTGMVEQYV.

The chain combines TRBV19 with TRBJ2-1, with 7 nucleotides matching TRBD1. The CDR3 sequence is 15 residues long. Unmatched junction bases numbered 4, after V lost 5 bases and J lost 0 bases. CDR1 and CDR2 (germline): LNHDA, SQIVND (reference sequence). The CDR3 here is CASSRDSVSYNEQFF. The CDR3 DNA sequence: TGTGCCAGTAGTCGGGACAGCGTCTCCTACAATGAGCAGTTCTTC.

The CDR3 DNA follows: TGTGCCAGCAGTAGGGACAGAGGGTACACTGAAGCTTTCTTT. It encodes CASSRDRGYTEAFF. This chain links TRBV9 with TRBJ1-1, with TRBD1 matching 7 bases. Germline lookup yields CDR1 SGDLS and CDR2 YYNGEE. The CDR3 extends over 14 amino acids. V lost 5 bases, J lost 3 bases, and 7 bases stayed unmatched.

The chain combines TRBV5-6 with TRBJ2-2; D possibly corresponds to TRBD2 (5 bases). Trimming removed 0 bases at V and 8 bases at J, with 11 bases between. This CDR3 is 14 amino acids long. The V gene's germline CDR1 is SGHDT and CDR2 YYEEEE. The CDR3 DNA reads TGTGCCAGCAGCTTGGTCGGGGTAGAGGGGGAGCTGTTTTTT. Translation gives CASSLVGVEGELFF.

This clone came up once. The CDR3 protein is CASMKGAFEEAFF. The CDR3 DNA reads TGTGCCAGCATGAAGGGGGCGTTCGAGGAAGCTTTCTTT. The chain is built from TRBV3-1 (or the pseudogene TRBV3-2) and TRBJ1-1; TRBD1 aligns across 7 bases. The CDR3 totals 13 residues. CDR1 and CDR2 from the germline V gene are LGHDT and YNNKEL (reference sequence). V lost 7 bases and J lost 8; bases outside the gene matches: 10.

The V call is TRBV4-1, the J call TRBJ2-5, with 7 bases lining up with TRBD2. CDR3 length: 17 residues. CDR1 is MGHRA and CDR2 is YSYEKL in the germline V gene. The V segment lost 1 base and the J segment 1 base; nucleotides outside the gene matches: 9. The CDR3 bases are TGCGCCAGCAGCCAAGGATGGGCGGGGGAACTCCAAGAGACCCAGTACTTC. Residues: CASSQGWAGELQETQYF.

The genes are TRBV5-1 and TRBJ2-1; 13 nucleotides agree with TRBD2. With 4 bases clipped from V and 8 bases from J, the junction kept 9 bases outside the gene matches. CDR1 is SGHRS and CDR2 is YFSETQ in the germline V gene. The CDR3 has 16 amino acids. The CDR3 bases are TGCGCCAGCAGCCCCGTTACTAGCGGGGGGGCGGATGAGCAGTTCTTC. Its translation is CASSPVTSGGADEQFF.

This chain connects TRBV27 to TRBJ1-1, with 7 nucleotides matching TRBD1. CDR1 is MNHEY and CDR2 is SMNVEV in the germline V gene (reference sequence). V lost 4 bases, J lost 4 bases, and 6 bases stayed unmatched. The CDR3 has 14 residues. Here the CDR3 DNA reads TGTGCCAGCAGTTCGCTAGGGACAGTCACTGAAGCTTTCTTT. Its protein is CASSSLGTVTEAFF.

CDR3 sequence reads: CAIGEQGEGETQYF. The CDR3 nucleotides read TGTGCCATCGGGGAACAGGGGGAAGGGGAGACCCAGTACTTC. The chain has TRBV10-3 and TRBJ2-5; 8 positions match TRBD1. The V gene end was trimmed by 8 bases and the J gene end by 5 bases; junction bases not matched to a gene: 10. Germline V CDR1 and CDR2: ENHRY, SYGVKD. The CDR3 runs 14 residues.

The chain links TRBV6-5 to TRBJ1-2, with D unresolved. V lost 9 bases, J lost 4 bases, and 18 bases lay in between. This CDR3 comprises 14 residues. Germline V gene lookup returns CDR1 MNHEY and CDR2 SVGAGI. The CDR3 region is CASKLSGLPYGYTF. The CDR3 DNA reads as TGTGCCAGTAAATTGAGCGGCCTTCCCTATGGCTACACCTTC.

This clone was seen more than once but under ten times. The chain carries TRBV6-5 and TRBJ1-1; tentative D call: TRBD1 (6 bases). CDR3 length: 16 amino acids. Trimming pared 2 bases from V and 3 bases from J, leaving 16 bases between. Germline V lookup: CDR1 MNHEY, CDR2 SVGAGI. As DNA, the CDR3 is TGTGCCAGCAGTTACCTCTCGGGCAGGGGTGACACTGAAGCTTTCTTT. It is translated as CASSYLSGRGDTEAFF.

The table lists this clone with a few counts. The chain employs TRBV19 and TRBJ1-6, with 8 bases identical to TRBD1. The CDR3 length is 15 residues. The V segment lost 3 bases and the J segment 6 bases; nucleotides outside the gene matches: 4. Germline assignment: CDR1 LNHDA and CDR2 SQIVND (reference sequence). The CDR3 region is CASSILGTGNSPLHF. The DNA of the CDR3 is TGTGCCAGTAGTATTTTAGGGACAGGTAATTCACCCCTCCACTTT.

The chain carries TRBV10-2 and TRBJ2-7; possibly TRBD2 for D (7 bases). Germline loops: CDR1 WSHSY, CDR2 SAAADI. With 2 bases removed from V and 2 bases from J, the gap between germline ends came to 16 bases. CDR3 size: 16 residues. The CDR3, as DNA: TGCGCCAGCAGTGAGGGCGGGCGGGGGCTCCCCTACGAGCAGTACGTC. Its protein product is CASSEGGRGLPYEQYV.

The chain has TRBV10-3 and TRBJ2-7; perhaps TRBD1 as D (6 bases). The CDR3 loop spans 13 amino acids. CDR1 is ENHRY, CDR2 SYGVKD, per germline. The V end was cut by 6 bases, the J end by 0 bases, with 9 bases between. The CDR3 DNA reads TGTGCCATCAGGGACAGAAGCTCCTACGAGCAGTACGTC. Translating it yields CAIRDRSSYEQYV.

The genes are TRBV6-5 and TRBJ1-2; TRBD1 might be the D (6 bases). V was trimmed by 8 bases and J by 6 bases, leaving 10 bases between them. The germline V gene has CDR1 MNHEY and CDR2 SVGAGI. The CDR3 sequence is 11 residues long. CDR3 sequence reads: CASARGHGYTF. As DNA, the CDR3 is TGTGCCAGCGCCAGGGGCCATGGCTACACCTTC.

The chain is built from TRBV5-1 and TRBJ1-4; D unclear. Trimming shortened V by 2 bases and J by 4 bases, and 15 bases separated the two germline ends. The germline CDR1 and CDR2 sequences are SGHRS and YFSETQ. The CDR3 is 16 residues long. The CDR3 is CASSFRQAGINEKLFF. The CDR3 region has the DNA TGCGCCAGCAGCTTTAGGCAGGCGGGAATTAATGAAAAACTGTTTTTT.

The chain has TRBV4-2 and TRBJ1-4; 7 bases agree with TRBD1. Looked up from germline, CDR1 is LGHNA and CDR2 is YNFKEQ. V trimming: 0 bases; J trimming: 4 bases; junction bases outside the gene matches: 8. This CDR3 contains 17 residues. DNA for the CDR3: TGTGCCAGCAGCCAAGAAGGTCCGGGACAGCGTAATGAAAAACTGTTTTTT. Translation gives CASSQEGPGQRNEKLFF.

The chain links TRBV7-2 to TRBJ2-3; no clear D gene. Looked up from germline, CDR1 is SGHTA and CDR2 is FQGNSA. This CDR3 spans 14 amino acids. V shed 1 base and J shed 5 bases, with 10 bases lying between them. As DNA, the CDR3 is TGTGCCAGCAGCTTAGTGAAGCGCCAAGATACGCAGTATTTT. Translation: CASSLVKRQDTQYF.

This sequence joins TRBV13 and TRBJ2-3, with D tentatively TRBD1 (5 bases). Trimming removed 8 bases from V and 2 bases from J, with 17 bases in between. This CDR3 is built from 15 residues. Germline loops: CDR1 PRHDT, CDR2 FYEKMQ (reference sequence). The CDR3 coding sequence is TGTGCCAGCGAGAGGACAAGGGGCTTCACAGATACGCAGTATTTT. Translating gives CASERTRGFTDTQYF.